This TCR beta chain was sequenced in a study of T cell responses to AZD1222 COVID-19 vaccine. This clone was counted once. The antigen is not known. Trimming took off 5 bases at V and 9 bases at J, with 18 bases between the two ends. Germline V gene data show CDR1 as SGHRS and CDR2 as YFSETQ. The CDR3 is 14 amino acids. The data were produced by immunoSEQ multiplex PCR, yet TCRdb's version contains in-frame clones alone and is incomplete. The sample shows some 85,000 clones, around 87% of them seen only once. Broader study findings: In a largely white British group with more females than males, clonal diversity was possibly underestimated. Rises in breadth and depth of Spike-specific TCRs came after two AZD1222 doses. Along spike, vaccine-associated CD4 TCRs were found throughout, with dominance at 160-218 and 743-854.

The rearrangement joins TRBV5-1 to TRBJ2-1; D remains unclear. The sequence came from an adult in good health. The starting material was peripheral blood, obtained on day 0 of AZD1222 vaccination. The CDR3 DNA follows: TGCGCCAGCAGTACTGAGGAAGAATTTGGTGAGCAGTTCTTC. It translates to CASSTEEEFGEQFF.